This T cell receptor beta chain was captured by sequencing in a study of T cell responses to AZD1222 COVID-19 vaccine. On this clone itself: Its antigen is unidentified.

Study results and limitations: Donor demographics were predominantly white British with a female majority; clonal diversity may be underestimated. Spike-specific TCR breadth and depth rose after two AZD1222 doses. A reported finding is that nearly half of spike-specific TCRs target unmutated variant regions.

Sequenced by immunoSEQ multiplex PCR; TCRdb stores in-frame clones only, minus some. The sample consists of around 140,000 clones, approximately 90% of them appearing once. The sequenced sample was peripheral blood, obtained on day 0 of AZD1222 vaccination. The source of this sequence is an adult in good health.

CDR3 nucleotide sequence: TGTGCCAGCAGCAGCGGGACAAATTATCAGCCCCAGCATTTT. Its translation: CASSSGTNYQPQHF. This chain links TRBV21-1 with TRBJ1-5. TRBV21-1 is a recognized pseudogene. CDR3 size: 14 residues.